Presented here are 28 T cell receptor beta chains from one specimen sequenced in a study of radiation and T cells in renal cell carcinoma. Time point of the sample: baseline pretreatment blood. Sample treatment: 15 Gy SBRT to primary tumor, nephrectomy 4 weeks later. Some clones are missing from TCRdb's copy, which holds only in-frame ones; the method was immunoSEQ multiplex PCR. The sample has 140,000 to 150,000 clones; about 87% are singletons. Sequenced material: blood, taken from a patient whose treatment included radiotherapy and nephrectomy. These receptors all come from a woman in her seventies with renal cell carcinoma.

Only a few counts were recorded for this clone. The V call is TRBV5-4, the J call TRBJ2-1, with D maybe TRBD1 (7 bases). This CDR3 is 15 amino acids long. Germline lookup yields CDR1 SGHNT and CDR2 YYREEE (reference sequence). The V gene lost 4 bases and the J gene lost 0 bases, with 11 bases spanning the gap. The CDR3 spells CASSPGGSSYNEQFF. CDR3 coding DNA: TGTGCCAGCAGCCCAGGGGGGAGCTCCTACAATGAGCAGTTCTTC.

The V call is TRBV7-9, the J call TRBJ1-3; D remains unclear. V lost 4 bases and J lost 7, with 11 bases in between. The CDR3 is 13 amino acids. From germline, CDR1 is SEHNR and CDR2 FQNEAQ (reference sequence). This CDR3 is CASSSSPHNTIYF. CDR3 sequence (DNA): TGTGCCAGCAGCTCCTCCCCACATAACACCATATATTTT.

This chain connects TRBV7-2 to TRBJ1-1; D is uncertain. This CDR3 comprises 15 residues. The V and J ends lost 3 bases and 0 bases respectively, with 11 bases between them. Per the germline V gene, CDR1 is SGHTA and CDR2 is FQGNSA. The CDR3 spells CASSLDGGMNTEAFF. The CDR3 region has the DNA TGTGCCAGCAGCTTGGACGGCGGAATGAACACTGAAGCTTTCTTT.

The rearrangement uses TRBV19 and TRBJ2-3; the match to TRBD1 covers 9 bases. J was trimmed by 3 bases and V by 6 bases; bases with no gene match: 10. There are 16 residues in the CDR3. The germline V gene has CDR1 LNHDA and CDR2 SQIVND (reference sequence). The CDR3 DNA reads TGTGCCAGTAGCCTGCCGGACAGGGGAAGGACAGATACGCAGTATTTT. Translation gives CASSLPDRGRTDTQYF.

This rearrangement joins TRBV28 to TRBJ1-2; no clear D gene. CDR1 MDHEN and CDR2 SYDVKM come from the germline V gene. The CDR3 is made up of 12 amino acids. V lost 2 bases to trimming and J lost 2 bases, with 3 bases between them. The CDR3 reads CASSLGNYGYTF. The CDR3 DNA follows: TGTGCCAGCAGTTTAGGGAACTATGGCTACACCTTC.

The chain is built from TRBV6-5 and TRBJ1-2; 7 nucleotides agree with TRBD1. The CDR3 extends over 14 amino acids. Germline loops: CDR1 MNHEY, CDR2 SVGAGI. The junction had 6 bases not matched to a gene; V was cut back by 2 bases and J by 6 bases. DNA of the CDR3: TGTGCCAGCAGTTACAACCGGGACAGAGATGGCTACACCTTC. Translating gives CASSYNRDRDGYTF.

The rearrangement links TRBV2 to TRBJ1-1; TRBD1 matches 7 bases. V dropped 8 bases and J dropped 2; count of bases not matched to a gene: 5. The CDR3 loop spans 13 amino acids. Germline loops: CDR1 SNHLY, CDR2 FYNNEI. The CDR3 here is CASGRDRNTEAFF. The DNA for the CDR3 is TGTGCCAGCGGGAGGGACAGAAACACTGAAGCTTTCTTT. The variable domain in full, with the rest retrieved from reference TRBV2 and TRBJ1-1, is EPEVTQTPSHQVTQMGQEVILRCVPISNHLYFYWYRQILGQKVEFLVSFYNNEISEKSEIFDDQFSVERPDGSNFTLKIRSTKLEDSAMYFCASGRDRNTEAFFGQGTRLTVV.

This rearrangement joins TRBV6-6 to TRBJ1-2; 7 bases map to TRBD1. Trimming removed 5 bases from V and 4 bases from J; junction bases left unmatched: 7. CDR3 size: 14 residues. Germline V gene sequence: CDR1 MNHNY, CDR2 SVGAGI (reference sequence). The DNA of the CDR3 is TGTGCCAGCAGTACAGGGGATCGGGTCTATGGCTACACCTTC. Its translation: CASSTGDRVYGYTF.

The chain carries TRBV5-1 and TRBJ2-3; D perhaps matches TRBD1 (6 bases). V lost 4 bases and J lost 2, with 14 bases in between. Per germline, CDR1 SGHRS and CDR2 YFSETQ. CDR3 size: 15 residues. CDR3 sequence: CASSLRDTYTDTQYF. CDR3 sequence (DNA): TGCGCCAGCAGCCTTCGGGACACCTACACAGATACGCAGTATTTT.

This chain uses TRBV9 with TRBJ2-1; 9 positions match TRBD2. The CDR3 is made up of 17 amino acids. V shed 0 bases, J shed 7 bases, and the junction held 11 bases outside the gene matches. CDR1 and CDR2 from the germline V gene are SGDLS and YYNGEE. The CDR3 here is CASSVDLRGGLLNEQFF. In DNA form, the CDR3 reads TGTGCCAGCAGCGTAGACTTGCGGGGGGGCCTTTTGAATGAGCAGTTCTTC. Together with reference TRBV9 and TRBJ2-1, the CDR3 gives the full variable domain: DSGVTQTPKHLITATGQRVTLRCSPRSGDLSVYWYQQSLDQGLQFLIQYYNGEERAKGNILERFSAQQFPDLHSELNLSSLELGDSALYFCASSVDLRGGLLNEQFFGPGTRLTVL.

A remark on this clone: Other DNA sequences of this sample code for an identical CDR3. The chain employs TRBV5-1 and TRBJ1-1; D is undetermined. Trimming pared 0 bases from V and 1 base from J, leaving 7 bases between. The CDR3 totals 14 residues. Germline assignment: CDR1 SGHRS and CDR2 YFSETQ. The CDR3 protein is CASSLASPNTEAFF. The CDR3 DNA is TGCGCCAGCAGCTTGGCCAGTCCGAACACTGAAGCTTTCTTT.

This clone is a singleton in its sample. This chain links TRBV6-5 with TRBJ2-7, with TRBD1 as a possible D gene (5 bases). Germline lookup yields CDR1 MNHEY and CDR2 SVGAGI. Trimming shortened V by 7 bases and J by 4 bases, and 14 bases separated the two germline ends. The CDR3 is made up of 13 amino acids. In DNA form, the CDR3 reads TGTGCCAGCACCGCCTCCCAGGGATACGAGCAGTACTTC. Protein product: CASTASQGYEQYF.

Only one count was recorded for this clone. The genes are TRBV6-6 and TRBJ2-7; the D gene could be TRBD1 or TRBD2 (5 bases each). The CDR3 covers 14 residues. Germline-derived CDR1 and CDR2 are MNHNY and SVGAGI (reference sequence). The V and J ends lost 6 bases and 0 bases respectively, with 12 bases between them. The CDR3 region is CASSRGLLSYEQYF. In DNA form, the CDR3 reads TGTGCCAGCAGCCGGGGCTTGCTCTCCTACGAGCAGTACTTC.

The DNA for the CDR3 is TGTGCCAGTAATACCCCCCCCAGGATCAATGGCTACACCTTC. Protein product: CASNTPPRINGYTF. The rearrangement joins TRBV19 to TRBJ1-2; D unresolved. Trimming shortened V by 7 bases and J by 6 bases, and 18 bases separated the two germline ends. Germline V gives CDR1 LNHDA, CDR2 SQIVND (reference sequence). The CDR3 has 14 amino acids.

This chain links TRBV29-1 with TRBJ1-4; TRBD1 matches 8 bases. CDR3 size: 14 residues. Germline loops: CDR1 SQVTM, CDR2 ANQGSEA. V gave up 6 bases and J gave up 8 bases; unmatched junction bases: 11. The CDR3 nucleotides are TGCAGCGTCGCAACTAGGACAGGGAGGGAAAAACTGTTTTTT. It encodes CSVATRTGREKLFF.

This chain links TRBV28 with TRBJ1-5, with D hard to call. CDR3 length: 14 amino acids. V lost 3 bases and J lost 1, with 7 bases in between. Germline values: CDR1 MDHEN, CDR2 SYDVKM. The CDR3 region has the DNA TGTGCCAGCAGTTTGGTCACAAGCAATCAGCCCCAGCATTTT. It is translated as CASSLVTSNQPQHF. The complete variable domain, with remaining parts taken from reference TRBV28 and TRBJ1-5, reads DVKVTQSSRYLVKRTGEKVFLECVQDMDHENMFWYRQDPGLGLRLIYFSYDVKMKEKGDIPEGYSVSREKKERFSLILESASTNQTSMYLCASSLVTSNQPQHFGDGTRLSIL.

V usage is TRBV5-4 and J usage is TRBJ1-2; unclear D gene. The CDR3 spans 14 residues. CDR1 is SGHNT, CDR2 YYREEE, per germline (reference sequence). Trimming removed 0 bases at V and 2 bases at J, with 8 bases between. Here the CDR3 reads CASSLAGLNYGYTF. DNA for the CDR3: TGTGCCAGCAGCTTGGCGGGCCTAAACTATGGCTACACCTTC.

The CDR3 spells CASSLSDKNTEAFF. Here the CDR3 DNA reads TGTGCCAGCAGTCTTAGCGACAAGAACACTGAAGCTTTCTTT. This chain connects TRBV6-6 to TRBJ1-1; D uncertain. The CDR3 length is 14 residues. The germline V and J ends were trimmed by 5 bases and 1 base, with 11 bases remaining between them. Germline V gene lookup returns CDR1 MNHNY and CDR2 SVGAGI (reference sequence).

The chain couples TRBV5-8 to TRBJ1-4; a possible D gene is TRBD1 (6 bases). CDR1 SGHTS and CDR2 YDEGEE come from the germline V gene. V shed 4 bases and J shed 7 bases, with 23 bases lying between them. This CDR3 contains 17 residues. In nucleotides, the CDR3 is TGTGCCAGCAGCGCGATGGGGGGCGCGGTCGATCGTGAAAAACTGTTTTTT. Translation: CASSAMGGAVDREKLFF.

This clone was counted between two and nine times. The rearrangement links TRBV28 to TRBJ1-5; D is unclear. V lost 3 bases to trimming and J lost 1 base, with 13 bases between them. Germline lookup yields CDR1 MDHEN and CDR2 SYDVKM. The CDR3 spans 16 residues. For the CDR3, the DNA is TGTGCCAGCAGTTTGCCGGGTCCACCAAGCAATCAGCCCCAGCATTTT. Protein product: CASSLPGPPSNQPQHF.

This chain links TRBV18 with TRBJ2-3, with 7 bases matching TRBD2. Germline-derived CDR1 and CDR2 are KGHSH and LQKENI. V shed 3 bases, J shed 7 bases, and the junction held 4 bases outside the gene matches. This CDR3 spans 13 amino acids. The CDR3, as DNA: TGTGCCAGCTCACCGGGGAGGGATTATACGCAGTATTTT. Translation: CASSPGRDYTQYF. Full variable domain (remainder filled in from reference TRBV18 and TRBJ2-3): NAGVMQNPRHLVRRRGQEARLRCSPMKGHSHVYWYRQLPEEGLKFMVYLQKENIIDESGMPKERFSAEFPKEGPSILRIQQVVRGDSAAYFCASSPGRDYTQYFGPGTRLTVL.

The chain links TRBV4-3 to TRBJ2-7; D is undetermined. Trimming pared 0 bases from V and 2 bases from J, leaving 5 bases between. There are 13 residues in the CDR3. Germline CDR1 reads LGHNA; CDR2 reads YSLEER. The CDR3 DNA follows: TGCGCCAGCAGCCAAGACACGACCTACGAGCAGTACTTC. It is translated as CASSQDTTYEQYF.

J is TRBJ2-1 and V is TRBV11-2, with TRBD2 matching over 10 bases. Germline-derived CDR1 and CDR2 are SGHAT and FQNNGV. After removal of 8 bases from V and 7 bases from J, the junction contained 8 bases not matched to a gene. The length of the CDR3 is 14 residues. The CDR3 DNA reads TGTGCCAGCGGAGCGGGGGGGCCGTTGAATGAGCAGTTCTTC. It is translated as CASGAGGPLNEQFF.

The chain uses TRBV9 and TRBJ2-1, with TRBD2 matching 13 bases. The CDR3 is 17 amino acids. V was pared by 4 bases and J by 4 bases, with 8 bases of the junction left unmatched. The germline V gene has CDR1 SGDLS and CDR2 YYNGEE. CDR3: CASSPTSGGQGYNEQFF. CDR3 nucleotides: TGTGCCAGCAGCCCGACTAGCGGGGGGCAAGGGTACAATGAGCAGTTCTTC. Full variable domain (outside the CDR3, taken from reference TRBV9 and TRBJ2-1): DSGVTQTPKHLITATGQRVTLRCSPRSGDLSVYWYQQSLDQGLQFLIQYYNGEERAKGNILERFSAQQFPDLHSELNLSSLELGDSALYFCASSPTSGGQGYNEQFFGPGTRLTVL.

V gene TRBV11-3 combines with J gene TRBJ1-6; 10 nucleotides line up with TRBD1. In germline, CDR1 is SGHNT, CDR2 YENEEA. V shed 1 base and J 7 bases; nucleotides not matched to a gene: 4. There are 16 residues in the CDR3. CDR3 amino acids: CASSLVRTGGNSPLHF. In DNA, the CDR3 is TGTGCCAGCAGCTTAGTTAGGACAGGGGGGAATTCACCCCTCCACTTT.

This rearrangement joins TRBV5-1 to TRBJ1-4; tentative D call: TRBD1 (5 bases). The CDR3 totals 15 residues. The germline V gene has CDR1 SGHRS and CDR2 YFSETQ. Trimming pared 1 base from V and 5 bases from J, leaving 12 bases between. The CDR3 sequence is CASSLRQQRNEKLFF. The CDR3 coding sequence is TGCGCCAGCAGCTTGAGACAGCAACGGAATGAAAAACTGTTTTTT.

The chain has TRBV25-1 and TRBJ1-2; D gene ambiguous. Trimming cost V 3 bases and J 4 bases, with 6 bases left between them. This CDR3 comprises 12 residues. CDR1 and CDR2 from the germline V gene are MGHDK and SYGVNS. CDR3 region: CASSEASYGYTF. In DNA, the CDR3 is TGTGCCAGCAGTGAGGCATCCTATGGCTACACCTTC.

The chain links TRBV6-4 to TRBJ1-3; D is unclear. CDR3 size: 13 residues. V shed 3 bases and J shed 0 bases, with 3 bases lying between them. Germline V gene lookup returns CDR1 MRHNA and CDR2 SNTAGT. CDR3 sequence (DNA): TGTGCCAGCAGTGAAACCTCTGGAAACACCATATATTTT. Protein sequence: CASSETSGNTIYF.